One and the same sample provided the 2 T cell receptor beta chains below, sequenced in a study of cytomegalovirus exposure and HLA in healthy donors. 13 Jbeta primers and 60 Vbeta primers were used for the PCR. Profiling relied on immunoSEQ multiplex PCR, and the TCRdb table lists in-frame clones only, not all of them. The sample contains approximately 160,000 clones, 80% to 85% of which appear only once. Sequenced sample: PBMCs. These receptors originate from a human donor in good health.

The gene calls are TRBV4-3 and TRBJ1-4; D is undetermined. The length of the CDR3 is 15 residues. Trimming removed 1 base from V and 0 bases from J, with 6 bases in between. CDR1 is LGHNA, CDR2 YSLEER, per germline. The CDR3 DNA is TGCGCCAGCAGCCAAGGTCGGTCAACTAATGAAAAACTGTTTTTT. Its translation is CASSQGRSTNEKLFF.

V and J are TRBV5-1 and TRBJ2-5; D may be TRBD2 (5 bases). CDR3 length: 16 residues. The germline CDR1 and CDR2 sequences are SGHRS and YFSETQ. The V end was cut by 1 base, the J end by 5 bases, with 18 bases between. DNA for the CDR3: TGCGCCAGCAGCTTGTCTAGCCAAAGCCCCCGGGAGACCCAGTACTTC. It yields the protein CASSLSSQSPRETQYF.